The source of this T cell receptor (beta chain) is a study of blood T cell repertoires in COVID-19. Background on the study: PBMCs, B-cell-depleted T cells, or T cells provided the cDNA or gDNA that made up the material.

The authors' processing: Reference gene primer amplification in the assay estimated nucleated cell counts. Sequenced by immunoSEQ multiplex PCR; TCRdb stores in-frame clones only, minus some. That table furnishes V, J and clone size, whereas the DNA furnished D and trimming. The sample includes about 80,000 clones, around 83% of them seen just once. Germline V gene lookup returns CDR1 LNHDA and CDR2 SQIVND (reference sequence). The CDR3 length is 15 residues. Unmatched junction bases numbered 7, after V lost 6 bases and J lost 5 bases. This sequence was found in a woman between 65 and 79 years old with acute or convalescent COVID-19. The chain employs TRBV19 and TRBJ2-1; 10 bases align to TRBD1. Sequenced: peripheral blood. The CDR3 region has the DNA TGTGCCAGTAGCAAAGACAGGGGGCTCGACAATGAGCAGTTCTTC. Protein product: CASSKDRGLDNEQFF.